One sample yielded the 20 T cell receptor beta chains listed below, sequenced in a study of T-cell reconstitution after alpha-beta-depleted transplantation in children. As it was prepared, the TCRbeta library received unique molecular identifiers. MiXCR was run by TCRdb on the PCR reads, yielding one entry per CDR3 protein. The sample lists fewer than 450,000 distinct CDR3 sequences, about a sixth seen once, with about 41% in the top ten. The material sequenced was PBMCs, mostly from graft donor cells, taken 360 days after TCRalphabeta/CD19-depleted stem cell transplant. All receptors derive from a male patient aged 2-15 years who had a stem cell transplant for acute lymphoblastic leukemia, so the T cells may come from the graft donor.

The chain has TRBV12-3 or TRBV12-4 and TRBJ2-2; D gene ambiguous. The germline V and J ends were trimmed by 4 bases and 5 bases, with 8 bases remaining between them. This CDR3 region has 13 residues. The CDR3: CASSSDETGELFF. The CDR3 DNA sequence: TGTGCCAGCAGTTCTGATGAAACCGGGGAGCTGTTTTTT.

This clonotype was observed a few times. The rearrangement joins TRBV11-1 to TRBJ2-1; D unresolved. This CDR3 comprises 16 residues. Germline-derived CDR1 and CDR2 are SGHAT and FQDESV (reference sequence). The V and J ends lost 1 base and 2 bases respectively, with 12 bases between them. The CDR3 region is CASSLGTRNTYNEQFF. CDR3 nucleotide sequence: TGTGCCAGCAGCTTAGGAACTCGAAATACCTACAATGAGCAGTTCTTC.

The chain has TRBV11-1 and TRBJ2-1; 14 bases map to TRBD2. The junction had 10 bases not matched to a gene; V was cut back by 1 base and J by 8 bases. CDR3 length: 18 amino acids. Germline CDR1 reads SGHAT; CDR2 reads FQDESV (reference sequence). CDR3 sequence reads: CASSLVAGLAGGWDEQFF. DNA of the CDR3: TGTGCCAGCAGCTTAGTAGCTGGACTAGCGGGAGGCTGGGATGAGCAGTTCTTC.

This clonotype was picked up a small number of times. The V gene is TRBV9, the J gene TRBJ1-1; 7 bases are a match to TRBD1. CDR1 SGDLS and CDR2 YYNGEE come from the germline V gene. V gave up 4 bases and J gave up 4 bases; unmatched junction bases: 16. This CDR3 is built from 17 residues. The chain's CDR3 is CASSPLSRGRLGTEAFF. CDR3 in DNA: TGTGCCAGCAGCCCTTTGAGCAGGGGGAGGCTGGGCACTGAAGCTTTCTTT.

This clonotype was seen a handful of times. The V call is TRBV12-5, the J call TRBJ2-3; D uncertain. CDR3 length equals 17 residues. The germline V gene has CDR1 LGHNT and CDR2 FRNRAP. V was clipped by 3 bases and J by 2 bases, with 18 bases between them. CDR3 sequence (DNA): TGTGCTAGTGGTTTCCGCCCCCTAGGCCTACCCACAGATACGCAGTATTTT. It translates to CASGFRPLGLPTDTQYF.

This clonotype was seen at least ten times. The chain recombines TRBV5-1 with TRBJ2-7; 7 positions agree with TRBD2. Losses at the gene ends were 2 bases for V and 3 bases for J; bases not matched to a gene: 5. Germline loops: CDR1 SGHRS, CDR2 YFSETQ. This CDR3 has 14 amino acids. The CDR3 coding sequence is TGCGCCAGCAGCTTTACGGGGGGAGTCTACGAGCAGTACTTC. Protein sequence: CASSFTGGVYEQYF.

This clonotype was detected ten times or more. The chain has TRBV12-3 or TRBV12-4 and TRBJ2-1, with D hard to call. V was trimmed by 3 bases and J by 5 bases, leaving 14 bases between them. The CDR3 sequence is 15 residues long. Here the CDR3 DNA reads TGTGCCAGCAGTTTGTGGGTTACGCAGAACAATGAGCAGTTCTTC. This codes for CASSLWVTQNNEQFF.

This clonotype turned up a few times. The rearrangement links TRBV20-1 to TRBJ1-2; D is ambiguous. Germline-derived CDR1 and CDR2 are DFQATT and SNEGSKA (reference sequence). V lost 3 bases and J 4 bases, leaving 12 bases between the germline ends. This CDR3 is built from 13 residues. CDR3 amino acids: CSARDPRSYGYTF. CDR3 nucleotides: TGCAGTGCTAGGGACCCCCGCTCCTATGGCTACACCTTC.

The J gene is TRBJ1-2, the V gene TRBV18, with D tentatively TRBD1 (5 bases). This CDR3 comprises 13 residues. The germline V gene encodes CDR1 KGHSH and CDR2 LQKENI. The germline V and J ends were trimmed by 2 bases and 2 bases, with 6 bases remaining between them. The CDR3 coding sequence is TGTGCCAGCTCACCAGGGACCAACTATGGCTACACCTTC. Translated, it gives CASSPGTNYGYTF.

V is TRBV28 and J is TRBJ2-5; 12 nucleotides agree with TRBD2. The length of the CDR3 is 17 residues. Germline lookup yields CDR1 MDHEN and CDR2 SYDVKM. V lost 3 bases and J lost 4; bases outside the gene matches: 9. The CDR3 reads CASSFPVLAGGGETQYF. As DNA, the CDR3 is TGTGCCAGCAGTTTTCCCGTACTAGCGGGAGGCGGAGAGACCCAGTACTTC.

This chain links TRBV28 with TRBJ2-2, with D possibly TRBD1 on 6 matching bases. The CDR3 is 12 amino acids. V was shortened by 10 bases and J by 2 bases, with 8 bases between the two germline ends. Germline loops: CDR1 MDHEN, CDR2 SYDVKM. The CDR3 bases are TGTGCCAACAGGGCAAACACCGGGGAGCTGTTTTTT. Protein sequence: CANRANTGELFF.

CDR3 protein: CSARSVEAYEQYF. The DNA for the CDR3 is TGCAGTGCTAGAAGCGTAGAAGCCTACGAGCAGTACTTC. V is TRBV20-1 and J is TRBJ2-7; D is uncertain. Germline lookup yields CDR1 DFQATT and CDR2 SNEGSKA (reference sequence). Trimming took off 2 bases at V and 2 bases at J, with 10 bases between the two ends. The CDR3 has 13 amino acids.

V and J are TRBV12-3 or TRBV12-4 and TRBJ2-5; no clear D gene. The CDR3 contains 16 residues. Trimming pared 5 bases from V and 1 base from J, leaving 17 bases between. The CDR3 DNA reads as TGTGCCAGCAGTCCGACCGACCTACGATCCCAAGAGACCCAGTACTTC. Protein sequence: CASSPTDLRSQETQYF.

This clonotype was detected a few times. The CDR3 is CASSQEVAFVEETQYF. In DNA form, the CDR3 reads TGCGCCAGCAGCCAAGAGGTGGCCTTTGTGGAGGAGACCCAGTACTTC. This chain connects TRBV4-3 to TRBJ2-5; D not certain. Between the trimmed V and J ends, which lost 0 bases and 5 bases, there was a span of 16 bases. This CDR3 is 16 amino acids long. Germline assignment: CDR1 LGHNA and CDR2 YSLEER.

This clonotype turned up a few times. CDR3 sequence (DNA): TGCAGTGCTAGAGATGTAGCTGGCACAGATACGCAGTATTTT. It codes for CSARDVAGTDTQYF. The rearrangement joins TRBV20-1 to TRBJ2-3; no definite D call. Germline V CDR1 and CDR2: DFQATT, SNEGSKA (reference sequence). V was clipped by 0 bases and J by 1 base, with 8 bases between them. This CDR3 has 14 amino acids.

The gene calls are TRBV7-9 and TRBJ1-3; D uncertain. CDR3 length equals 16 residues. Trimming pared 6 bases from V and 0 bases from J, leaving 15 bases between. Germline assignment: CDR1 SEHNR and CDR2 FQNEAQ (reference sequence). CDR3 sequence (DNA): TGTGCCAGCAGTTACTACCGACCGGTCTCTGGAAACACCATATATTTT. Protein product: CASSYYRPVSGNTIYF.

This clonotype was recorded a few times. The chain recombines TRBV12-3 or TRBV12-4 with TRBJ2-7, with D perhaps matching TRBD1 (5 bases). The CDR3 is 12 residues long. V was pared by 8 bases and J by 1 base, with 9 bases between. The CDR3 DNA reads as TGTGCCAGCCAGGGCCAGTCCTACGAGCAGTACTTC. It translates to CASQGQSYEQYF.

The chain couples TRBV6-1 to TRBJ2-5; 11 positions agree with TRBD2. Trimming at V came to 6 bases and at J to 5 bases, leaving 5 bases not matched to a gene. Germline V gene lookup returns CDR1 MNHNS and CDR2 SASEGT. CDR3 length equals 14 residues. CDR3 sequence: CASRLAGVGETQYF. The CDR3 region has the DNA TGTGCCAGCAGACTAGCGGGAGTAGGCGAGACCCAGTACTTC.

The chain employs TRBV5-1 and TRBJ2-3; unclear D gene. CDR1 and CDR2 (germline): SGHRS, YFSETQ. Trimming took 0 bases from V and 0 from J, leaving 5 bases between them. The CDR3 has 14 residues. The CDR3 here is CASSLERSTDTQYF. In nucleotides, the CDR3 is TGCGCCAGCAGCTTGGAAAGAAGCACAGATACGCAGTATTTT.

This clonotype was picked up a small number of times. The chain recombines TRBV2 with TRBJ1-4; D is undetermined. This CDR3 region has 15 residues. The V gene's germline CDR1 is SNHLY and CDR2 FYNNEI. The V end was cut by 6 bases, the J end by 7 bases, with 18 bases between. CDR3 DNA: TGTGCCAGCAGAGAGGATCTTATTTTTAGTGAAAAACTGTTTTTT. Translating it yields CASREDLIFSEKLFF.